The 5 T cell receptor beta chains given below trace back to one sample, sequenced in a study of T-cell memory formation after mild COVID-19. TCRdb re-derived calls from the 5' RACE reads in MiXCR, one entry per CDR3 protein. The data contain roughly 250,000 distinct CDR3 sequences, 16% of them singletons. The sample was PBMCs or a T cell subset sorted from them (not recorded which). The receptors were sampled from a man in his late teens or twenties who had mild COVID-19 (a few samples of this study predate the infection). Cell type and time point are not known.

The chain couples TRBV6-2 or TRBV6-3 to TRBJ2-2; TRBD2 might be the D (6 bases). The CDR3 spans 15 residues. Trimming cost V 1 base and J 0 bases, with 6 bases left between them. Germline CDR1 is MNHEY and CDR2 is SVGEGT. Here the CDR3 DNA reads TGTGCCAGCAGTTACTGGGGGGCGAACACCGGGGAGCTGTTTTTT. It is translated as CASSYWGANTGELFF.

This clonotype was observed at least ten times. V is TRBV20-1 and J is TRBJ2-6; D may be TRBD1 or TRBD2 (5 bases each). CDR3 length: 18 amino acids. With 0 bases removed from V and 2 bases from J, the gap between germline ends came to 17 bases. Germline assignment: CDR1 DFQATT and CDR2 SNEGSKA (reference sequence). As DNA, the CDR3 is TGCAGTGCTAGAGACGGCTTGAGGGGCACGACTGGGGCCAACGTCCTGACTTTC. Amino acid sequence: CSARDGLRGTTGANVLTF.

This clonotype was observed a few times. The V gene is TRBV5-1, the J gene TRBJ2-3; 11 nucleotides agree with TRBD2. Per the germline V gene, CDR1 is SGHRS and CDR2 is YFSETQ. The CDR3 has 17 residues. V dropped 4 bases and J dropped 0; count of bases not matched to a gene: 7. The CDR3 DNA sequence: TGCGCCAGCAGCGGCGTTACTAGCGGGGGTAGCACAGATACGCAGTATTTT. Translating it yields CASSGVTSGGSTDTQYF.

The gene calls are TRBV5-1 and TRBJ2-4, with TRBD1 as a possible D gene (5 bases). Germline CDR1 reads SGHRS; CDR2 reads YFSETQ. The CDR3 sequence is 14 residues long. V dropped 3 bases and J dropped 13 bases, with 20 bases sitting between them. DNA of the CDR3: TGCGCCAGCAGCTCACAGACAGCCTCCCCCGTACAGTACTTC. It specifies CASSSQTASPVQYF.

The chain couples TRBV3-2 to TRBJ2-5; TRBD1 reflects the table's D call only, with no check against the DNA. TRBV3-2 is classified as a pseudogene. CDR3 size: 15 residues. The DNA of the CDR3 is TGTGCCAGCAGCCAAGACGGACAGGAACAAGAGACCCAGTACTTC. Its protein product is CASSQDGQEQETQYF.